These 26 T cell receptor beta chains share one sample of origin, sequenced in a study of blood T cell repertoires in COVID-19. TCRdb keeps only in-frame clones here, not all; method: immunoSEQ multiplex PCR. The sample yields about 51,000 clones, 86% seen once. The sequencing sample was made of peripheral blood. These receptors all stem from a man in his 60s with acute or convalescent COVID-19.

V and J are TRBV11-1 and TRBJ2-2; D might be TRBD2 (5 bases). There are 16 residues in the CDR3. Looked up from germline, CDR1 is SGHAT and CDR2 is FQDESV (reference sequence). The germline V and J ends were trimmed by 5 bases and 8 bases, with 21 bases remaining between them. The CDR3, as DNA: TGTGCCAGCAGCCCCCGAAGGACGGAAACGGGAGGGGAGCTGTTTTTT. As protein: CASSPRRTETGGELFF.

The CDR3 spells CASSYYLAGARGEQFF. CDR3 nucleotides: TGTGCCAGCAGTTACTATCTAGCGGGGGCACGGGGTGAGCAGTTCTTC. The J gene is TRBJ2-1, the V gene TRBV6-5, with 10 bases that match TRBD2. This CDR3 has 16 amino acids. Germline CDR1 reads MNHEY; CDR2 reads SVGAGI. V dropped 1 base and J dropped 9; count of bases not matched to a gene: 9.

The genes are TRBV6-4 and TRBJ1-1; tentative D call: TRBD1 (6 bases). CDR3 length equals 15 residues. Germline values: CDR1 MRHNA, CDR2 SNTAGT. The germline V and J ends were trimmed by 0 bases and 5 bases, with 13 bases remaining between them. The CDR3 nucleotides read TGTGCCAGCAGTGACTCTCCAGGGGCGAGTACTGAAGCTTTCTTT. Protein: CASSDSPGASTEAFF.

The rearrangement links TRBV5-1 to TRBJ2-7, with 11 nucleotides matching TRBD2. V trimming: 4 bases; J trimming: 6 bases; junction bases outside the gene matches: 9. The CDR3 is 15 amino acids. CDR1 and CDR2 from the germline V gene are SGHRS and YFSETQ. CDR3 sequence (DNA): TGCGCCAGCAGCCCTATAGCGGGGGGGCCTTCCGAGCAGTACTTC. This codes for CASSPIAGGPSEQYF.

The chain joins TRBV7-9 to TRBJ2-1, with D unclear. The germline V and J ends were trimmed by 2 bases and 8 bases, with 13 bases remaining between them. The V gene's germline CDR1 is SEHNR and CDR2 FQNEAQ (reference sequence). This CDR3 has 14 amino acids. CDR3 loop: CASSLSSLFDEQFF. The DNA for the CDR3 is TGTGCCAGCAGCTTATCTTCGTTATTTGATGAGCAGTTCTTC.

This clone was recorded only once. The chain links TRBV28 to TRBJ2-7; 9 positions agree with TRBD2. From germline, CDR1 is MDHEN and CDR2 SYDVKM. CDR3 length equals 15 residues. The junction had 5 bases not matched to a gene; V was cut back by 2 bases and J by 3 bases. CDR3 amino acids: CASSLRAGGSYEQYF. The CDR3 coding sequence is TGTGCCAGCAGTTTACGGGCGGGAGGGAGCTACGAGCAGTACTTC.

The chain is built from TRBV4-2 and TRBJ2-3, with 12 bases lining up with TRBD2. Germline trimming cut 1 base from V and 1 base from J; bases unmatched to any gene: 0. Germline CDR1 LGHNA, CDR2 YNFKEQ. This CDR3 contains 16 residues. CDR3 in amino acids: CASSQGLAGGTDTQYF. CDR3 bases: TGTGCCAGCAGCCAAGGACTAGCGGGGGGCACAGATACGCAGTATTTT.

This chain connects TRBV19 to TRBJ2-1; the D is unclear. The germline V and J ends were trimmed by 0 bases and 0 bases, with 6 bases remaining between them. The V gene's germline CDR1 is LNHDA and CDR2 SQIVND (reference sequence). This CDR3 region has 15 residues. CDR3 amino acids: CASSIDTSSYNEQFF. In nucleotides, the CDR3 is TGTGCCAGTAGTATAGATACCAGCTCCTACAATGAGCAGTTCTTC.

The gene calls are TRBV2 and TRBJ1-2; D ambiguous. This CDR3 is 13 amino acids long. V lost 6 bases and J 3 bases, leaving 11 bases between the germline ends. Per the germline V gene, CDR1 is SNHLY and CDR2 is FYNNEI. In DNA, the CDR3 is TGTGCCAGCAGCGAGCTCGGGTACTATGGCTACACCTTC. Protein: CASSELGYYGYTF.

The rearrangement links TRBV6-5 to TRBJ1-2; 7 bases are shared with TRBD1. This CDR3 region has 12 residues. J lost 2 bases, V lost 11 bases, and 5 bases had no gene match. CDR1 and CDR2 (germline): MNHEY, SVGAGI. The CDR3 region is CAGYRGNYGYTF. Here the CDR3 DNA reads TGTGCCGGATACAGGGGCAACTATGGCTACACCTTC.

This chain uses TRBV3-1 (or the pseudogene TRBV3-2) with TRBJ1-1, with TRBD1 as a possible D gene (5 bases). V was clipped by 4 bases and J by 7 bases, with 16 bases between them. The germline V gene encodes CDR1 LGHDT and CDR2 YNNKEL (reference sequence). This CDR3 is built from 14 residues. The CDR3 nucleotides read TGTGCCAGCAGCCGGTCTAGAAGGAGGGGTGAAGCTTTCTTT. Translation: CASSRSRRRGEAFF.

The rearrangement uses TRBV19 and TRBJ2-3, with 11 bases identical to TRBD2. CDR1 LNHDA and CDR2 SQIVND come from the germline V gene (reference sequence). CDR3 length equals 21 residues. The V segment lost 5 bases and the J segment 0 bases; nucleotides outside the gene matches: 19. Here the CDR3 reads CASSPRRLAGYHKTSTDTQYF. CDR3 sequence (DNA): TGTGCCAGTAGTCCTCGTCGACTAGCGGGATACCATAAGACTAGCACAGATACGCAGTATTTT.

The J gene is TRBJ1-2, the V gene TRBV16, with 7 bases lining up with TRBD1. The CDR3 runs 14 residues. In germline, CDR1 is KGHSY, CDR2 FQNENV. The ends lost 3 bases at V and 5 bases at J; junction bases unmatched: 6. The CDR3 sequence: CASSHARGEYGYTF. The CDR3 DNA reads as TGTGCCAGCAGCCATGCCAGGGGGGAATATGGCTACACCTTC.

This chain uses TRBV9 with TRBJ2-1, with TRBD2 matching 7 bases. The CDR3 length is 15 residues. Unmatched junction bases numbered 9, after V lost 3 bases and J lost 6 bases. The V gene's germline CDR1 is SGDLS and CDR2 YYNGEE. CDR3 protein: CASSAGTISGNEQFF. CDR3 nucleotide sequence: TGTGCCAGCAGCGCCGGGACTATTTCAGGCAATGAGCAGTTCTTC.

CDR3 sequence (DNA): TGTGCCAGCAGCTTAGATTGGCAAAACTATGGCTACACCTTC. This gives the protein CASSLDWQNYGYTF. The chain has TRBV11-2 and TRBJ1-2, with no clear D. The germline V gene has CDR1 SGHAT and CDR2 FQNNGV. The V end lost 0 bases, the J end lost 2 bases, and 7 bases lay between the germline ends. This CDR3 spans 14 amino acids.

The V and J genes are TRBV5-4 and TRBJ2-7; TRBD2 matches at 7 bases. The V and J ends lost 4 bases and 0 bases, in that order; junction bases with no gene match: 10. The CDR3 has 16 amino acids. Germline V gene sequence: CDR1 SGHNT, CDR2 YYREEE (reference sequence). The CDR3: CASSVLSGALSYEQYF. CDR3 DNA: TGTGCCAGCAGCGTACTAAGCGGGGCCCTCTCCTACGAGCAGTACTTC.

The chain links TRBV10-3 to TRBJ2-7; 7 bases match TRBD2. V lost 2 bases to trimming and J lost 2 bases; unmatched junction nucleotides: 6. Germline assignment: CDR1 ENHRY and CDR2 SYGVKD. The CDR3 covers 15 residues. In DNA, the CDR3 is TGTGCCATCAGTGAGGTCAGGGAGGGGCCCTACGAGCAGTACTTC. Translation gives CAISEVREGPYEQYF.

The rearrangement uses TRBV27 and TRBJ2-1; 9 positions match TRBD1. The CDR3 runs to 13 residues. V lost 6 bases, J lost 9 bases, and 6 bases stayed unmatched. Germline CDR1 and CDR2: MNHEY and SMNVEV (reference sequence). CDR3 DNA: TGTGCCAGCAGCTGGGACAGGGCAGGTGAGCAGTTCTTC. Encoded protein: CASSWDRAGEQFF.

The CDR3 DNA reads as TGTGCCATCAGTGAAGGGAACAGGGGGCTCTACGAGCAGTACTTC. The encoded protein is CAISEGNRGLYEQYF. J is TRBJ2-7 and V is TRBV10-3, with 9 bases matching TRBD1. In germline, CDR1 is ENHRY, CDR2 SYGVKD. V shed 3 bases, J shed 3 bases, and the junction held 6 bases outside the gene matches. The length of the CDR3 is 15 residues.

The chain joins TRBV5-1 to TRBJ1-1, with 9 bases lining up with TRBD1. This CDR3 region has 15 residues. The J segment lost 5 bases and the V segment lost 0 bases, leaving 5 bases of the junction unmatched. CDR1 is SGHRS and CDR2 is YFSETQ in the germline V gene. This chain's CDR3 is CASSLGDREGTEAFF. The CDR3 DNA follows: TGCGCCAGCAGCTTGGGGGACAGGGAAGGGACTGAAGCTTTCTTT.

This chain joins TRBV5-1 and TRBJ2-2, with 8 bases fitting TRBD1. Germline CDR1 is SGHRS and CDR2 is YFSETQ. Unmatched junction bases numbered 6, after V lost 0 bases and J lost 5 bases. The CDR3 consists of 16 residues. CDR3 sequence: CASSLGRTGLTGELFF. The CDR3 DNA is TGCGCCAGCAGCTTGGGTAGGACAGGGCTTACCGGGGAGCTGTTTTTT.

The J gene is TRBJ2-7, the V gene TRBV10-3; possibly TRBD1 for D (6 bases). Looked up from germline, CDR1 is ENHRY and CDR2 is SYGVKD. The V gene lost 9 bases and the J gene lost 7 bases, with 16 bases spanning the gap. This CDR3 comprises 12 residues. The CDR3 here is CAIGDKEWEQYF. DNA of the CDR3: TGTGCCATAGGGGACAAAGAGTGGGAGCAGTACTTC.

The rearrangement links TRBV6-5 to TRBJ2-3; 9 nucleotides line up with TRBD2. The CDR3 spans 15 residues. J was trimmed by 4 bases and V by 2 bases; bases with no gene match: 4. Looked up from germline, CDR1 is MNHEY and CDR2 is SVGAGI. CDR3 in amino acids: CASSYGGGGPDTQYF. In DNA form, the CDR3 reads TGTGCCAGCAGTTACGGCGGGGGGGGCCCAGATACGCAGTATTTT.

The chain has TRBV24-1 and TRBJ1-5; 12 bases line up with TRBD1. With 4 bases clipped from V and 6 bases from J, the junction kept 3 bases outside the gene matches. This CDR3 is built from 15 residues. The V gene's germline CDR1 is KGHDR and CDR2 SFDVKD. CDR3 in DNA: TGTGCCACCAGTGAAGGGACAGGGGGCCGTCAGCCCCAGCATTTT. It codes for CATSEGTGGRQPQHF.

The chain joins TRBV6-2 or TRBV6-3 to TRBJ2-3; D is perhaps TRBD2 (7 bases). Germline CDR1 MNHEY, CDR2 SVGEGT. The CDR3 totals 17 residues. Trimming stripped 2 bases from V and 0 bases from J, with 15 bases between. CDR3 nucleotides: TGTGCCAGCAGTTACCGTAGGTGGGGGGGCAGCACAGATACGCAGTATTTT. Translated, it gives CASSYRRWGGSTDTQYF.

The chain joins TRBV20-1 to TRBJ2-7; tentative D call: TRBD1 (5 bases). V shed 3 bases and J shed 6 bases, with 12 bases lying between them. The CDR3 spans 12 residues. The germline V gene has CDR1 DFQATT and CDR2 SNEGSKA (reference sequence). The CDR3 region is CSASDSGAEQYF. The CDR3 region has the DNA TGCAGTGCTAGTGACTCTGGGGCCGAGCAGTACTTC.